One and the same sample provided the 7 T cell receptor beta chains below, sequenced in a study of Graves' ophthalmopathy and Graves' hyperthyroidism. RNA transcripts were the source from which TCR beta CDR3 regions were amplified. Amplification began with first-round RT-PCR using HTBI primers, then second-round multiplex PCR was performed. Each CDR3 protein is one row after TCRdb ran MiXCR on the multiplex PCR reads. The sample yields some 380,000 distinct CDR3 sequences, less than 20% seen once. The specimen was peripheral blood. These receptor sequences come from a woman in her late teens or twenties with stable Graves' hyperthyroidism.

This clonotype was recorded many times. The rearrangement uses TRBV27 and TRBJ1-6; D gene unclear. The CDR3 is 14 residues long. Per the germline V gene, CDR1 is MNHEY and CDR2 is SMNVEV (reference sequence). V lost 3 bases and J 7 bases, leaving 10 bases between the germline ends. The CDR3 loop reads CASSFGDSNSPLHF. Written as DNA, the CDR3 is TGTGCCAGCAGTTTCGGGGATTCGAATTCACCCCTCCACTTT.

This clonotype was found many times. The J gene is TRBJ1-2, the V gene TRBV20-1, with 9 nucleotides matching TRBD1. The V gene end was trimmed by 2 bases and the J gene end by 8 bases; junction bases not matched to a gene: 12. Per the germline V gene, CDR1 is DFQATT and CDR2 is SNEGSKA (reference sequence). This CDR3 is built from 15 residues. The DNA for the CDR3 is TGCAGTGCTAGATCTTTTTCACAGGGGGCTCAAGGCTACACCTTC. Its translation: CSARSFSQGAQGYTF.

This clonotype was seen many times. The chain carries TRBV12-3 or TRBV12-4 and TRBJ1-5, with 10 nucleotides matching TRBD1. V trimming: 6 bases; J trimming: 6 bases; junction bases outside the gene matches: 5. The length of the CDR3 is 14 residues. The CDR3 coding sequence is TGTGCCAGCAGGGGGACAGGGGACCTTCAGCCCCAGCATTTT. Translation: CASRGTGDLQPQHF.

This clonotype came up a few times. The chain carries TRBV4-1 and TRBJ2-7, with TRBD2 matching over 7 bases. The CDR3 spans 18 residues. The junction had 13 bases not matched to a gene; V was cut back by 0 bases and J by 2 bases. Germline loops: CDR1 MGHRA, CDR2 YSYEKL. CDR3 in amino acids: CASSQDLVGGAAPYEQYF. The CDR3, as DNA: TGCGCCAGCAGCCAAGATCTAGTGGGAGGGGCCGCCCCCTACGAGCAGTACTTC.

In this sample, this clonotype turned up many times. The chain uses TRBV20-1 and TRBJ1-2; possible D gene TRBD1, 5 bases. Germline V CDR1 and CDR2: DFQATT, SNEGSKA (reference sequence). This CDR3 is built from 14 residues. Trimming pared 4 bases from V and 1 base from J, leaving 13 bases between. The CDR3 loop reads CSATQVGGNYGYTF. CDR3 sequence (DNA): TGCAGTGCTACGCAAGTTGGGGGTAACTATGGCTACACCTTC.

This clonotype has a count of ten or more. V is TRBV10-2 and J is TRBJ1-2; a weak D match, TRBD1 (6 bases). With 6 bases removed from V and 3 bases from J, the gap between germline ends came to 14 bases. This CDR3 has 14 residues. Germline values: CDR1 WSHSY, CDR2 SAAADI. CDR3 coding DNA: TGCGCCAGCAGGGCGGGGGGGGCCGACTATGGCTACACCTTC. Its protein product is CASRAGGADYGYTF.

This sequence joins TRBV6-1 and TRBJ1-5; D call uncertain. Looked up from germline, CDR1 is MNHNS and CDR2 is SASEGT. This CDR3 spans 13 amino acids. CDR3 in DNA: TGTGCTTCGAAAGTCGCGACCAATCAGCCCCAGCATTTT. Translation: CASKVATNQPQHF.